This TCR beta chain originates from a study of blood T cell repertoires in COVID-19. Germline assignment: CDR1 SGDLS and CDR2 YYNGEE. The junction had 7 bases not matched to a gene; V was cut back by 0 bases and J by 5 bases. The CDR3 is 16 residues long. This study enrolled people aged about 18 to 100 from roughly 22 US geographic areas. The data were produced by immunoSEQ multiplex PCR, yet TCRdb's version contains in-frame clones alone and is incomplete. The table shows a few hundred thousand clones, with approximately 86% occurring only once. Sequencing was carried out using PBMCs or T cells enriched from blood (not recorded which). The chain uses TRBV9 and TRBJ2-7, with 11 bases lining up with TRBD2. The sequence derives from a woman aged 25-40 years who had been exposed to COVID-19. The CDR3 spells CASSVGLAGGVDEQYF. The DNA for the CDR3 is TGTGCCAGCAGCGTAGGATTAGCGGGAGGGGTAGACGAGCAGTACTTC.